Each of the 9 T cell receptor beta chains below was sequenced from the same sample in a study of blood T cells in healthy people across ages. A second PCR of 7 to 11 cycles used a sample-barcoded 5' primer and a J-beta primer mix. TCRdb analysed the 5' RACE reads with MiXCR anew, one entry per CDR3 protein. This sample has 1.4 million or so distinct CDR3 sequences; about 42% occur once, and the top ten carry about 4%. Source material: blood. The source of these receptors is a woman aged 18-30 years in good health.

This rearrangement joins TRBV30 to TRBJ2-3, with D perhaps matching TRBD2 (6 bases). In germline, CDR1 is GTSNPN, CDR2 SVGIG (reference sequence). CDR3 length equals 12 residues. The V end lost 0 bases, the J end lost 5 bases, and 6 bases lay between the germline ends. This CDR3 is CAWSVGGDTQYF. The CDR3 nucleotides read TGTGCCTGGAGTGTCGGGGGAGATACGCAGTATTTT.

The chain has TRBV27 and TRBJ2-7, with no clear D. The CDR3 is 17 residues long. Germline V lookup: CDR1 MNHEY, CDR2 SMNVEV (reference sequence). Trimming pared 3 bases from V and 7 bases from J, leaving 25 bases between. CDR3 protein: CASSFKASLLISNEQYF. CDR3 coding DNA: TGTGCCAGCAGTTTTAAGGCTAGTCTTCTAATAAGCAATGAGCAGTACTTC.

The chain employs TRBV7-9 and TRBJ2-3; 7 bases agree with TRBD1. The J segment lost 0 bases and the V segment lost 5 bases, leaving 5 bases of the junction unmatched. Per germline, CDR1 SEHNR and CDR2 FQNEAQ (reference sequence). The CDR3 has 15 amino acids. CDR3 in DNA: TGTGCCAGCAGCCCCGGGGACAGTAGCACAGATACGCAGTATTTT. This gives the protein CASSPGDSSTDTQYF.

The CDR3, as DNA: TGTGCCAGCAGCGTGCCGTTGGGACAGGGGTTTTCGGAGACCCAGTACTTC. The encoded protein is CASSVPLGQGFSETQYF. The rearrangement joins TRBV7-8 to TRBJ2-5; 10 nucleotides match TRBD1. Germline lookup yields CDR1 SGHVS and CDR2 FQNEAQ. J lost 5 bases, V lost 5 bases, and 14 bases had no gene match. The CDR3 spans 17 residues.

This chain joins TRBV29-1 and TRBJ2-5; maybe TRBD1 (6 bases). This CDR3 region has 11 residues. The germline CDR1 and CDR2 sequences are SQVTM and ANQGSEA. Trimming pared 5 bases from V and 5 bases from J, leaving 9 bases between. CDR3: CSVFRGETQYF. The CDR3 DNA reads TGCAGCGTTTTTAGGGGGGAGACCCAGTACTTC.

The V gene is TRBV7-9, the J gene TRBJ2-7, with D tentatively TRBD2 (6 bases). Trimming pared 4 bases from V and 2 bases from J, leaving 12 bases between. The germline V gene has CDR1 SEHNR and CDR2 FQNEAQ (reference sequence). CDR3 size: 14 residues. CDR3 bases: TGTGCCAGCAGCTCACGGGGGTTACCCTACGAGCAGTACTTC. Protein: CASSSRGLPYEQYF.

The chain joins TRBV2 to TRBJ1-1; TRBD1 agrees at 8 bases. V was clipped by 7 bases and J by 1 base; unmatched bases: 8. Germline CDR1 reads SNHLY; CDR2 reads FYNNEI. The CDR3 length is 15 residues. The CDR3 nucleotides are TGTGCCAGCAAAGGAGGACAGGGCAGGAACACTGAAGCTTTCTTT. Protein sequence: CASKGGQGRNTEAFF.

This rearrangement joins TRBV7-2 to TRBJ2-5, with 13 bases fitting TRBD2. This CDR3 contains 16 residues. After removal of 5 bases from V and 0 bases from J, the junction contained 3 bases not matched to a gene. Germline V gene sequence: CDR1 SGHTA, CDR2 FQGNSA. The CDR3 loop reads CASSKTSGGNQETQYF. The CDR3 nucleotides are TGTGCCAGCAGCAAGACTAGCGGGGGGAACCAAGAGACCCAGTACTTC.

This chain joins TRBV2 and TRBJ2-2; D is unresolved. Germline V gene data show CDR1 as SNHLY and CDR2 as FYNNEI. Trimming removed 3 bases from V and 1 base from J, with 9 bases in between. CDR3 length: 15 residues. The CDR3 region is CASSDGRRNTGELFF. The CDR3 DNA follows: TGTGCCAGCAGTGATGGCAGGCGGAACACCGGGGAGCTGTTTTTT.